The entry that follows covers one TCR beta chain sequence. These data belong to a study of blood T cells in healthy people across ages. A second about 6 to 12 cycle PCR used barcoded and J-beta primers. TCRdb re-called the 5' RACE reads with MiXCR, one entry per CDR3 protein. The sample comprises about 680,000 distinct CDR3 sequences, about half of which are singletons, and 25% to 35% rests with the top ten. Germline V gives CDR1 LGHDT, CDR2 YNNKEL (reference sequence). The junction had 19 bases not matched to a gene; V was cut back by 0 bases and J by 6 bases. The CDR3 is made up of 21 amino acids. The sample was blood. V and J are TRBV3-1 and TRBJ2-3, with 12 bases matching TRBD2. The origin of this receptor is a woman aged 60-75 years in good health. CDR3 nucleotide sequence: TGTGCCAGCAGCCAAGATATGGCATCGGGACTAGCGGGCAAAGGGGGCGATACGCAGTATTTT. Translating it yields CASSQDMASGLAGKGGDTQYF.